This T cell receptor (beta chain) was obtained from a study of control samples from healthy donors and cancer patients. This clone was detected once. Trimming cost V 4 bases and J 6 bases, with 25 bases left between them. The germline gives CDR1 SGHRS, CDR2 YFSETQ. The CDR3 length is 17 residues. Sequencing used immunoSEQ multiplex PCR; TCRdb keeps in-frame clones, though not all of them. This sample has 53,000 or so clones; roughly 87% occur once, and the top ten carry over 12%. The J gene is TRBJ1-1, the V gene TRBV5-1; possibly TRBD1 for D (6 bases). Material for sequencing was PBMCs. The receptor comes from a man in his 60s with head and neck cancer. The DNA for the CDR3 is TGCGCCAGCAGCGCCAACAAAAACAGGGCCGTCGCGGCTGAAGCTTTCTTT. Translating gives CASSANKNRAVAAEAFF.